Sequencing of this TCR beta chain was carried out in a study of OX40 agonist ivuxolimab in advanced cancers. Study-level background: Participants averaged approximately 65 years of age (range 23 to 79) and were roughly 83% male. General study results and limits: The work left the antigen specificity of expanded peripheral T cells undetermined. The authors also found low normalized T-cell clonal expansion in some nonresponders.

V was clipped by 2 bases and J by 2 bases, with 10 bases between them. Germline CDR1 and CDR2: SGHVS and FNYEAQ. The CDR3 length is 14 residues. Sequenced by immunoSEQ multiplex PCR; TCRdb stores in-frame clones only, minus some. The table records roughly 20,000 clones, approximately 80% of them present only once. For this clone: Its antigen remains unidentified.

Sequences were derived from CD4+ or CD8+ T cells sorted from blood, sampled in a trial of the OX40 agonist ivuxolimab. The J gene is TRBJ2-7, the V gene TRBV7-6; D tentatively fits TRBD1 or TRBD2 (6 bases each). The origin of this receptor is an adult with an advanced solid tumor such as melanoma, head and neck, liver or kidney cancer. The CDR3 loop is CASSLRGTTYEQYF. CDR3 DNA: TGTGCCAGCAGCTTACGCGGGACAACCTACGAGCAGTACTTC.